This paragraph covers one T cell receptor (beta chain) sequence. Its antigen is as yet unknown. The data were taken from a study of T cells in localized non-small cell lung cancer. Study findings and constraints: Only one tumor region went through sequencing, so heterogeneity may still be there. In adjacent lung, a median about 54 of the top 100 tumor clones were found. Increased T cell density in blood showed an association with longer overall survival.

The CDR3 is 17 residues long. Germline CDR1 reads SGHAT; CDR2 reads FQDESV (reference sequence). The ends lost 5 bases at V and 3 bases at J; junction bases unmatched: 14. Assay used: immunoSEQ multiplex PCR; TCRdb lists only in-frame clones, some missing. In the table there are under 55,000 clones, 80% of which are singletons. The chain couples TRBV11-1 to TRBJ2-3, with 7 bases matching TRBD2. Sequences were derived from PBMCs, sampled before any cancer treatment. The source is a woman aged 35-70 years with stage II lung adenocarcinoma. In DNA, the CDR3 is TGTGCCAGCAGCCCAAGGGAGGGTAGCGGCTTTACAGATACGCAGTATTTT. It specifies CASSPREGSGFTDTQYF.